These 28 T cell receptor beta chains share one sample of origin, sequenced in a study of blood T cell repertoires in COVID-19. Clones were read by immunoSEQ multiplex PCR, and TCRdb kept only the in-frame ones, dropping some. This sample carries some 300,000 clones, 89% of them seen once, and the ten largest clones take less than 2%. The material sequenced was peripheral blood. These receptor sequences come from a woman aged 30 to 39 with COVID-19, enrolled during active disease.

J is TRBJ1-3 and V is TRBV7-2, with D possibly being TRBD1 (6 bases). The CDR3 is made up of 16 amino acids. The V end lost 5 bases, the J end lost 4 bases, and 18 bases lay between the germline ends. The V gene's germline CDR1 is SGHTA and CDR2 FQGNSA. The chain's CDR3 is CASSADGGAGGNTIYF. The CDR3 nucleotides read TGTGCCAGCAGCGCAGATGGGGGGGCAGGAGGAAACACCATATATTTT.

This chain uses TRBV5-4 with TRBJ2-3; 9 bases map to TRBD2. The CDR3 is 16 residues long. The germline CDR1 and CDR2 sequences are SGHNT and YYREEE (reference sequence). V gave up 4 bases and J gave up 7 bases; unmatched junction bases: 13. The CDR3 bases are TGTGCCAGCAGCCCCGCCGGGGCGGGGGGGCCGTATACGCAGTATTTT. Its protein product is CASSPAGAGGPYTQYF.

The chain has TRBV11-2 and TRBJ1-2, with 8 bases that match TRBD1. Germline V gene data show CDR1 as SGHAT and CDR2 as FQNNGV. The CDR3 covers 14 residues. CDR3 region: CAVRLAGGYYGYTF. DNA of the CDR3: TGTGCGGTACGCCTGGCAGGGGGCTACTATGGCTACACCTTC.

This clone is a singleton in its sample. V and J are TRBV9 and TRBJ1-3, with a weak D call TRBD1 (6 bases). This CDR3 region has 14 residues. The germline CDR1 and CDR2 sequences are SGDLS and YYNGEE. V was trimmed by 4 bases and J by 3 bases, leaving 11 bases between them. CDR3: CASSSTGSGNTIYF. For the CDR3, the DNA is TGTGCCAGCAGCTCTACAGGGAGTGGAAACACCATATATTTT.

CDR3 nucleotide sequence: TGTGCCAGCAGCTTATCAGATACCTACGAGCAGTACTTC. Protein product: CASSLSDTYEQYF. The rearrangement links TRBV11-2 to TRBJ2-7; no firm D call. The germline V gene encodes CDR1 SGHAT and CDR2 FQNNGV. V lost 2 bases and J 2 bases, leaving 7 bases between the germline ends. There are 13 residues in the CDR3.

The chain employs TRBV7-9 and TRBJ2-3; tentatively, D is TRBD2 (6 bases). The CDR3 consists of 15 residues. Per the germline V gene, CDR1 is SEHNR and CDR2 is FQNEAQ (reference sequence). V dropped 1 base and J dropped 7 bases, with 15 bases sitting between them. The CDR3: CASSLVPTSRYTQYF. Here the CDR3 DNA reads TGTGCCAGCAGCTTAGTTCCGACTAGTCGGTATACGCAGTATTTT.

The rearrangement joins TRBV4-2 to TRBJ1-3; no clear D gene. V was trimmed by 0 bases and J by 2 bases, leaving 5 bases between them. Germline V lookup: CDR1 LGHNA, CDR2 YNFKEQ. The CDR3 length is 14 residues. The CDR3 loop is CASSQEAAGNTIYF. CDR3 sequence (DNA): TGTGCCAGCAGCCAAGAGGCTGCTGGAAACACCATATATTTT.

The V call is TRBV7-2, the J call TRBJ1-4; no reliable D call. CDR1 SGHTA and CDR2 FQGNSA come from the germline V gene. The CDR3 loop spans 13 amino acids. Deletions cut 3 bases from V and 5 bases from J, with 7 bases between. For the CDR3, the DNA is TGTGCCAGCAGCTTGCGGCGGAATGAAAAACTGTTTTTT. This gives the protein CASSLRRNEKLFF.

The chain carries TRBV10-3 and TRBJ1-1; D perhaps matches TRBD1 (5 bases). Trimming left V 3 bases short and J 3 bases short, with 8 bases between. The germline gives CDR1 ENHRY, CDR2 SYGVKD. The CDR3 is 13 amino acids. For the CDR3, the DNA is TGTGCCATCAGTGAATCGGGGGACACTGAAGCTTTCTTT. Translation: CAISESGDTEAFF.

The rearrangement uses TRBV28 and TRBJ2-3; a possible D gene is TRBD2 (6 bases). Between the trimmed V and J ends, which lost 3 bases and 4 bases, there was a span of 11 bases. The CDR3 runs to 14 residues. Germline CDR1 is MDHEN and CDR2 is SYDVKM. The CDR3 DNA follows: TGTGCCAGCAGTTTCCGGGGGTTCTCAGATACGCAGTATTTT. It translates to CASSFRGFSDTQYF.

The V gene is TRBV27, the J gene TRBJ1-5; D unclear. The CDR3 length is 14 residues. The germline V and J ends were trimmed by 0 bases and 4 bases, with 7 bases remaining between them. From germline, CDR1 is MNHEY and CDR2 SMNVEV (reference sequence). The CDR3 DNA follows: TGTGCCAGCAGTTTATCGGGAGCAAATCAGCCCCAGCATTTT. Residues: CASSLSGANQPQHF.

The chain is built from TRBV28 and TRBJ2-2, with D possibly being TRBD2 (6 bases). Germline CDR1 and CDR2: MDHEN and SYDVKM. V was clipped by 8 bases and J by 2 bases, with 15 bases between them. This CDR3 region has 15 residues. The CDR3 coding sequence is TGTGCCAGCCTTCGGGCGGGGCAAAACACCGGGGAGCTGTTTTTT. It yields the protein CASLRAGQNTGELFF.

The chain is built from TRBV6-5 and TRBJ1-1, with D possibly matching TRBD1 (5 bases). Trimming took off 2 bases at V and 3 bases at J, with 16 bases between the two ends. The CDR3 covers 16 residues. Germline loops: CDR1 MNHEY, CDR2 SVGAGI. This CDR3 reads CASSYLGGGTDTEAFF. The CDR3 bases are TGTGCCAGCAGTTACCTCGGCGGAGGGACGGACACTGAAGCTTTCTTT.

The J gene is TRBJ2-3, the V gene TRBV7-9; 7 positions match TRBD2. V shed 6 bases and J 2 bases; nucleotides not matched to a gene: 11. The CDR3 is 16 amino acids. Germline V lookup: CDR1 SEHNR, CDR2 FQNEAQ (reference sequence). Here the CDR3 DNA reads TGTGCCAGCAGGGGAGGGGCGGGTCGATTCACAGATACGCAGTATTTT. Protein sequence: CASRGGAGRFTDTQYF.

The chain is built from TRBV10-3 and TRBJ1-6; TRBD1 matches at 8 bases. The germline V gene encodes CDR1 ENHRY and CDR2 SYGVKD. The CDR3 is 17 residues long. V shed 6 bases, J shed 7 bases, and the junction held 14 bases outside the gene matches. The CDR3 here is CAIRQGASGRGNSPLHF. The CDR3 nucleotides are TGTGCCATCAGGCAGGGGGCGAGCGGACGAGGCAATTCACCCCTCCACTTT.

This CDR3 reads CASSLGTGHNSPLHF. The CDR3 coding sequence is TGTGCCAGCAGTTTAGGGACTGGCCATAATTCACCCCTCCACTTT. The chain is built from TRBV27 and TRBJ1-6; maybe TRBD1 (5 bases). The V end lost 2 bases, the J end lost 5 bases, and 10 bases lay between the germline ends. The germline V gene has CDR1 MNHEY and CDR2 SMNVEV (reference sequence). CDR3 length: 15 residues.

The rearrangement links TRBV21-1 to TRBJ1-4. TRBV21-1 is listed as a pseudogene. The CDR3 loop spans 16 amino acids. The DNA of the CDR3 is TGTGCCAAGCCCGCCCGAGGAACCGCAACTAATGAAAAACTGTTTTTT. Protein sequence: CAKPARGTATNEKLFF.

This chain connects TRBV12-3 or TRBV12-4 to TRBJ2-3; D is possibly TRBD2 (7 bases). Trimming pared 8 bases from V and 8 bases from J, leaving 17 bases between. The CDR3 covers 13 residues. CDR3 DNA: TGTGCCAGCGAGGAGTGGGGGGGCGTTACGCAGTATTTT. Its protein is CASEEWGGVTQYF.

This chain links TRBV9 with TRBJ1-2, with TRBD1 as a possible D gene (5 bases). V lost 4 bases, J lost 4 bases, and 17 bases lay in between. The CDR3 is 15 amino acids. The V gene's germline CDR1 is SGDLS and CDR2 YYNGEE. CDR3: CASSPGAGSAYGYTF. CDR3 DNA sequence: TGTGCCAGCAGCCCCGGGGCGGGGTCAGCCTATGGCTACACCTTC.

The rearrangement joins TRBV19 to TRBJ2-6; D perhaps matches TRBD2 (6 bases). The CDR3 totals 15 residues. Per germline, CDR1 LNHDA and CDR2 SQIVND (reference sequence). V lost 5 bases and J 3 bases, leaving 11 bases between the germline ends. The CDR3 is CASSVPSVGANVLTF. For the CDR3, the DNA is TGTGCCAGTAGTGTTCCTAGCGTTGGGGCCAACGTCCTGACTTTC. The full variable domain, with the rest looked up from reference TRBV19 and TRBJ2-6, is DGGITQSPKYLFRKEGQNVTLSCEQNLNHDAMYWYRQDPGQGLRLIYYSQIVNDFQKGDIAEGYSVSREKKESFPLTVTSAQKNPTAFYLCASSVPSVGANVLTFGAGSRLTVL.

The chain links TRBV23-1 to TRBJ2-7; possibly TRBD2 for D (5 bases). TRBV23-1 is an open reading frame whose function is uncertain. The CDR3 has 14 amino acids. Trimming pared 4 bases from V and 2 bases from J, leaving 12 bases between. CDR3 region: CASSPRTGTYEQYF. CDR3 nucleotides: TGCGCCAGCAGTCCAAGGACGGGGACCTACGAGCAGTACTTC.

Details on this clone: Additional DNA sequences in this sample encode the identical CDR3. This chain joins TRBV12-3 or TRBV12-4 and TRBJ2-2, with D hard to call. The CDR3 totals 13 residues. Trimming shortened V by 3 bases and J by 4 bases, and 6 bases separated the two germline ends. CDR3 bases: TGTGCCAGCAGTTTGAGGTCCACCGGGGAGCTGTTTTTT. It translates to CASSLRSTGELFF.

The rearrangement links TRBV5-1 to TRBJ1-1; 7 bases are a match to TRBD1. The trim removed 2 bases at V and 4 bases at J, leaving 2 bases unmatched. This CDR3 is built from 13 residues. Germline V gene lookup returns CDR1 SGHRS and CDR2 YFSETQ. The CDR3 DNA follows: TGCGCCAGCAGCTTTTCAGGGGGCACTGAAGCTTTCTTT. It translates to CASSFSGGTEAFF.

The chain has TRBV19 and TRBJ2-2, with 10 bases aligning to TRBD2. V shed 5 bases, J shed 5 bases, and the junction held 5 bases outside the gene matches. Germline CDR1 and CDR2: LNHDA and SQIVND (reference sequence). The CDR3 covers 15 residues. DNA for the CDR3: TGTGCCAGTAGTCAAGCGGGGGGGCCGACCGGGGAGCTGTTTTTT. Its protein is CASSQAGGPTGELFF.

CDR3 DNA: TGTGCCAGCAGTTCTACAGCTTATGAAAAACTGTTTTTT. Translated: CASSSTAYEKLFF. This rearrangement joins TRBV12-3 or TRBV12-4 to TRBJ1-4; D is unclear. CDR3 length: 13 amino acids. The V gene lost 4 bases and the J gene lost 6 bases, with 9 bases spanning the gap.

V and J are TRBV7-8 and TRBJ2-7; 9 bases map to TRBD1. The CDR3 length is 15 residues. The J segment lost 4 bases and the V segment lost 5 bases, leaving 9 bases of the junction unmatched. Germline values: CDR1 SGHVS, CDR2 FQNEAQ. In DNA form, the CDR3 reads TGTGCCAGCAGCAAATCCGGGACAGGGCGATACGAGCAGTACTTC. This gives the protein CASSKSGTGRYEQYF.

This chain connects TRBV6-5 to TRBJ2-6, with D possibly being TRBD1 (5 bases). With 6 bases removed from V and 4 bases from J, the gap between germline ends came to 13 bases. The length of the CDR3 is 15 residues. Per the germline V gene, CDR1 is MNHEY and CDR2 is SVGAGI. The CDR3 nucleotides read TGTGCCAGCAGACCCGCAGGGTCCGGGGCCAACGTCCTGACTTTC. Protein product: CASRPAGSGANVLTF.

The CDR3 bases are TGTGCCAGCAGCGTAGCCAGCGGGGGGGCTAACACCGGGGAGCTGTTTTTT. Translated, it gives CASSVASGGANTGELFF. The chain carries TRBV9 and TRBJ2-2, with 10 bases that match TRBD2. The V gene end was trimmed by 0 bases and the J gene end by 2 bases; junction bases not matched to a gene: 4. The CDR3 sequence is 17 residues long. Per germline, CDR1 SGDLS and CDR2 YYNGEE.